This entry features one T cell receptor beta chain sequence. Its antigen is unknown. These data belong to a study of shared clonotypes between healthy human individuals. Study context: Each donor's CD4 naive and CD4 memory cells filled three plates apiece, CD8 naive two, and CD8 memory one.

The study's findings and limits: Rarefaction analysis demonstrated incomplete sorted-subset sequencing notwithstanding large depth.

Trimming shortened V by 3 bases and J by 7 bases, and 10 bases separated the two germline ends. The CDR3 sequence is 12 residues long. From germline, CDR1 is SGHTA and CDR2 FQGNSA. Libraries were prepared by immunoSEQ multiplex PCR; TCRdb keeps only in-frame clonotypes and omits some of them. Here the sample spans approximately 720,000 clones, about 92% being singletons. Naive-designated CD8 cells lacked CD45RO, were positively enriched for CCR7, and omitted terminally differentiated effector memory CD45RA+ cells. The chain employs TRBV7-2 and TRBJ2-7; D possibly corresponds to TRBD1 (5 bases). The TCR was taken from a man aged 25-45 years in good health. Sample: naive CD8+ T cells sorted from blood. This CDR3 is CASSFPGKEQYF. The CDR3 region has the DNA TGTGCCAGCAGCTTTCCAGGGAAAGAGCAGTACTTC. Looking up the rest from reference TRBV7-2 and TRBJ2-7 gives the full variable domain: GAGVSQSPSNKVTEKGKDVELRCDPISGHTALYWYRQSLGQGLEFLIYFQGNSAPDKSGLPSDRFSAERTGGSVSTLTIQRTQQEDSAVYLCASSFPGKEQYFGPGTRLTVT.